The entry that follows covers one T cell receptor (beta chain) sequence. What it binds is not known. Its ends do not fully match the called genes, so a read error is possible. The sample originates from a study of CD8 T cells in ankylosing spondylitis. Study-wide results and caveats: From matched ankylosing spondylitis synovial fluid, disease-linked clones were reportedly recovered at significantly enriched levels.

TCRdb used MiXCR to reprocess the 5' RACE reads, holding one entry per CDR3 protein. The data show 150,000 to 200,000 distinct CDR3 sequences, roughly 10% seen once. There are 13 residues in the CDR3. The sequenced sample was blood, either unsorted or a sorted T cell fraction (not recorded which). The rearrangement links TRBV12-3 or TRBV12-4 to TRBJ2-3, with 10 positions matching TRBD2. The TCR originated in a male donor with ankylosing spondylitis or in good health (not recorded which). Here the CDR3 reads CASRLAGGDTQYF. In DNA form, the CDR3 reads TGTGCCAGCAGGTTAGCGGGAGGTGATACGCAGTATTTT.